The entry below describes one TCR beta chain. This entry comes from a study of blood T cell repertoires in COVID-19. Study context: Both acute and convalescent COVID-19 samples were obtained from the United States, Italy and Spain. T cells, B-cell-depleted T cells, or PBMCs provided the cDNA or gDNA that served as material.

The CDR3 runs 13 residues. Germline trimming cut 6 bases from V and 0 bases from J; bases unmatched to any gene: 2. Germline assignment: CDR1 LNHNV and CDR2 YYDKDF (reference sequence). Sequenced by immunoSEQ multiplex PCR; TCRdb stores in-frame clones only, minus some. The table has a few hundred thousand clones, roughly 84% seen once. J is TRBJ2-7 and V is TRBV15, with 7 bases identical to TRBD1. The sequenced sample consisted of peripheral blood. The sequence came from a woman between 18 and 29 years old with acute or convalescent COVID-19. Written as DNA, the CDR3 is TGTGCCACCAGTCCAGGGGGCTCCTACGAGCAGTACTTC. Amino acid sequence: CATSPGGSYEQYF.